The T cell receptor beta chain described here comes from a study of blood T cell repertoires in COVID-19. Across the whole study: T cells, B-cell-depleted T cells, or PBMCs provided the cDNA or gDNA that served as material.

Germline lookup yields CDR1 SGHAT and CDR2 FQNNGV. CDR3 length equals 18 residues. V shed 5 bases, J shed 0 bases, and the junction held 13 bases outside the gene matches. Sequencing used immunoSEQ multiplex PCR; TCRdb keeps in-frame clones, though not all of them. Here the sample spans about 160,000 clones, 88% being singletons. The sequence was obtained from a woman in her forties or fifties who had recovered from COVID-19. The source material was PBMCs or T cells enriched from blood (not recorded which). The V call is TRBV11-2, the J call TRBJ2-7; 10 bases match TRBD2. DNA for the CDR3: TGTGCCAGCAGCAAAACCCCCCGAGGACTAGCGGCCTCCTACGAGCAGTACTTC. Encoded protein: CASSKTPRGLAASYEQYF. Looking up the rest from reference TRBV11-2 and TRBJ2-7 gives the full variable domain: EAGVAQSPRYKIIEKRQSVAFWCNPISGHATLYWYQQILGQGPKLLIQFQNNGVVDDSQLPKDRFSAERLKGVDSTLKIQPAKLEDSAVYLCASSKTPRGLAASYEQYFGPGTRLTVT.